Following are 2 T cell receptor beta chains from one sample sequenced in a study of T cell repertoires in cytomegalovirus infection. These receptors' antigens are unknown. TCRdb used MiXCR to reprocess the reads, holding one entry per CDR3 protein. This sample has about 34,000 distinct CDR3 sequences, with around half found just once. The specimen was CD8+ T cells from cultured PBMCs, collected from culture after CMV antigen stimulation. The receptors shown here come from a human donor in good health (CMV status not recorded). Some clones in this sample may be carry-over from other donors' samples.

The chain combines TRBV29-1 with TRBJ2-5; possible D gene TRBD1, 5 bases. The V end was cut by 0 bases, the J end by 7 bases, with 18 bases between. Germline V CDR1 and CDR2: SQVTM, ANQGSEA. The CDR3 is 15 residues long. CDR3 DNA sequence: TGCAGCGTTGAAGATGGAACCCAGGGTCCGGGGACCCAGTACTTC. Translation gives CSVEDGTQGPGTQYF.

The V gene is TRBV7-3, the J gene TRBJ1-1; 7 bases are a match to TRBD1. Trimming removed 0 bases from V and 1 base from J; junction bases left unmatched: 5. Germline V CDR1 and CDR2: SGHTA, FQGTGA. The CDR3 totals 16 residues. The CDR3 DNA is TGTGCCAGCAGCTTAACGGGGGACAGTCGGAACACTGAAGCTTTCTTT. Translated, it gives CASSLTGDSRNTEAFF.